This T cell receptor (beta chain) came from a study of blood T cells in healthy people across ages. General study points: The long-lived group displayed more naive CD4+ cells, plus higher diversity, than the aged donors did.

Using a J-beta primer mix together with a sample-barcoded 5' primer, a second PCR was run for roughly 6 to 12 cycles. TCRdb ran MiXCR on the 5' RACE reads and lists one entry per CDR3 protein. The sample contains roughly 730,000 distinct CDR3 sequences, about 61% of which appear only once. Germline V gene lookup returns CDR1 SNHLY and CDR2 FYNNEI. V dropped 3 bases and J dropped 7 bases, with 16 bases sitting between them. This CDR3 comprises 15 residues. Every donor contributed around 10 milliliters of peripheral blood by blood draw. This clonotype was seen ten or more times. The antigen is undetermined.

The sample taken for sequencing was blood. The chain couples TRBV2 to TRBJ1-5, with D maybe TRBD1 (6 bases). The sequence was obtained from a man in his forties in good health. CDR3 amino acids: CASSDRGPRGQPQHF. CDR3 nucleotide sequence: TGTGCCAGCAGTGACAGGGGCCCTCGAGGCCAGCCCCAGCATTTT.